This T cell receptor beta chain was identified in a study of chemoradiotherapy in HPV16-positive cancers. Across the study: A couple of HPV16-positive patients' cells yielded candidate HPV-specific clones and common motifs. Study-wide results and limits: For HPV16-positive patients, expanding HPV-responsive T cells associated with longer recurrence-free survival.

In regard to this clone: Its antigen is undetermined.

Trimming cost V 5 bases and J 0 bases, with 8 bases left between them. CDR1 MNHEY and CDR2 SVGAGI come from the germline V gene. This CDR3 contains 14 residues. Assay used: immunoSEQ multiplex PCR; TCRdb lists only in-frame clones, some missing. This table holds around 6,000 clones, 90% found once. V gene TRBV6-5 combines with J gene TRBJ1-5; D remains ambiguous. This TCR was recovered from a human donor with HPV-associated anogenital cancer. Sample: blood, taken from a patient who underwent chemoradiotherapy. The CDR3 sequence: CASSTAYSNQPQHF. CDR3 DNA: TGTGCCAGCAGTACAGCTTATAGCAATCAGCCCCAGCATTTT.